Each of the 25 T cell receptor beta chains below was sequenced from the same sample in a study of response to subunit inactivated influenza vaccine. Using its own MiXCR run on the RT-PCR reads, TCRdb lists one record per CDR3 protein. This sample has hundreds of thousands of distinct CDR3 sequences, with 14% found just once. Material: PBMCs from blood, obtained 14 to 15 days before vaccination. The receptors originated from a man aged 50 or older who received an inactivated influenza vaccine.

The chain carries TRBV30 and TRBJ2-1; 7 bases fit TRBD2. The CDR3 consists of 15 residues. Unmatched junction bases numbered 3, after V lost 0 bases and J lost 1 base. The germline V gene has CDR1 GTSNPN and CDR2 SVGIG (reference sequence). As DNA, the CDR3 is TGTGCCTGGAGTGTAAGGGGAGGGTCCTACAATGAGCAGTTCTTC. Protein: CAWSVRGGSYNEQFF. Based on the CDR3 plus reference TRBV30 and TRBJ2-1, the full variable domain is SQTIHQWPATLVQPVGSPLSLECTVEGTSNPNLYWYRQAAGRGLQLLFYSVGIGQISSEVPQNLSASRPQDRQFILSSKKLLLSDSGFYLCAWSVRGGSYNEQFFGPGTRLTVL.

This clonotype was detected a few times. The genes are TRBV3-1 and TRBJ2-7, with TRBD2 identical over 9 bases. J lost 3 bases, V lost 5 bases, and 11 bases had no gene match. CDR3 size: 16 residues. In germline, CDR1 is LGHDT, CDR2 YNNKEL (reference sequence). The DNA for the CDR3 is TGTGCCAGCAGCTCCACCGGGGCTAGCGGGATCTACGAGCAGTACTTC. This translates into CASSSTGASGIYEQYF.

This clonotype was found once. The chain couples TRBV5-1 to TRBJ2-7; 7 bases line up with TRBD2. The CDR3 is made up of 13 amino acids. The V and J ends lost 7 bases and 2 bases, in that order; junction bases with no gene match: 6. Germline CDR1 SGHRS, CDR2 YFSETQ. The CDR3 is CASGASGTYEQYF. CDR3 bases: TGCGCCAGCGGGGCCAGCGGGACCTACGAGCAGTACTTC.

CDR3 amino acids: CATTLTSGVSGANVLTF. The CDR3 DNA sequence: TGTGCCACCACGTTGACTAGCGGGGTCTCTGGGGCCAACGTCCTGACTTTC. The genes are TRBV6-5 and TRBJ2-6, with 11 positions matching TRBD2. The CDR3 has 17 amino acids. V was clipped by 10 bases and J by 0 bases; unmatched bases: 8. Germline V lookup: CDR1 MNHEY, CDR2 SVGAGI.

This clonotype was recorded a few times. The V gene is TRBV5-5, the J gene TRBJ2-7, with D perhaps TRBD2 (5 bases). V lost 2 bases and J 2 bases, leaving 11 bases between the germline ends. Germline V CDR1 and CDR2: SGHKS, YYEKEE (reference sequence). The CDR3 extends over 14 amino acids. CDR3: CASSFPSGAYEQYF. The CDR3 DNA follows: TGTGCCAGCAGCTTCCCCAGCGGAGCCTACGAGCAGTACTTC.

This clonotype turned up a few times. This rearrangement joins TRBV12-3 or TRBV12-4 to TRBJ1-6, with D maybe TRBD1 (6 bases). The ends were cut back, 3 bases at V and 7 bases at J, with 22 bases in the middle. The CDR3 covers 18 residues. CDR3 in DNA: TGTGCCAGCAGTTTCCCCGGCCGGGTAGGACAGAGCAATTCACCCCTCCACTTT. Translation: CASSFPGRVGQSNSPLHF.

The CDR3 coding sequence is TGTGCCAGCAGCTCCCTAGCGGGGGCCACAGATACGCAGTATTTT. Translating it yields CASSSLAGATDTQYF. The chain uses TRBV11-2 and TRBJ2-3; 10 nucleotides align to TRBD2. The CDR3 covers 15 residues. The J segment lost 2 bases and the V segment lost 4 bases, leaving 3 bases of the junction unmatched. Germline V gene data show CDR1 as SGHAT and CDR2 as FQNNGV.

This clonotype showed up many times. The chain couples TRBV11-2 to TRBJ2-3, with TRBD2 identical over 7 bases. J gave up 2 bases and V 5 bases, and 1 base lay outside the gene matches. The CDR3 contains 13 residues. Looked up from germline, CDR1 is SGHAT and CDR2 is FQNNGV. Written as DNA, the CDR3 is TGTGCCAGCAGCAAGCGGGACACAGATACGCAGTATTTT. Residues: CASSKRDTDTQYF.

This clonotype was seen a handful of times. The V gene is TRBV4-1, the J gene TRBJ2-6, with 7 positions matching TRBD1. The CDR3 loop spans 19 amino acids. Trimming removed 1 base from V and 0 bases from J; junction bases left unmatched: 9. CDR1 and CDR2 from the germline V gene are MGHRA and YSYEKL. CDR3 nucleotides: TGCGCCAGCAGCCAAGGGGGAACAGGGGTTGCCTCTGGGGCCAACGTCCTGACTTTC. Translated: CASSQGGTGVASGANVLTF.

The rearrangement joins TRBV12-3 or TRBV12-4 to TRBJ2-3, with 7 bases identical to TRBD2. V was pared by 8 bases and J by 5 bases, with 16 bases of the junction left unmatched. The CDR3 runs 16 residues. The CDR3 is CASASPPYAGEDTQYF. The CDR3 DNA follows: TGTGCCAGCGCCTCCCCTCCGTATGCGGGGGAAGATACGCAGTATTTT.

J is TRBJ1-2 and V is TRBV10-3; 7 bases match TRBD1. Germline CDR1 and CDR2: ENHRY and SYGVKD. The CDR3 runs to 14 residues. J gave up 0 bases and V 6 bases, and 4 bases lay outside the gene matches. CDR3: CAISGQDANYGYTF. The CDR3 coding sequence is TGTGCCATCAGCGGACAGGACGCTAACTATGGCTACACCTTC.

This clonotype was picked up many times. The chain employs TRBV5-6 and TRBJ2-7; a weak D match, TRBD2 (6 bases). V lost 2 bases and J lost 5, with 14 bases in between. This CDR3 is 14 amino acids long. Germline CDR1 SGHDT, CDR2 YYEEEE. CDR3 coding DNA: TGTGCCAGCAGCTTTTTGGATCGGGGGAACGAGCAGTACTTC. Its protein product is CASSFLDRGNEQYF.

J is TRBJ2-7 and V is TRBV20-1; TRBD1 matches 7 bases. Germline V lookup: CDR1 DFQATT, CDR2 SNEGSKA (reference sequence). The CDR3 loop spans 13 amino acids. Trimming at V came to 5 bases and at J to 0 bases, leaving 4 bases not matched to a gene. The CDR3 coding sequence is TGCAGTGCTCAGAGGGACAGCTCCTACGAGCAGTACTTC. Encoded protein: CSAQRDSSYEQYF.

The sample holds a few counts of this clonotype. The chain recombines TRBV6-2 or TRBV6-3 with TRBJ1-5; maybe TRBD1 (6 bases). Trimming stripped 5 bases from V and 4 bases from J, with 15 bases between. The CDR3 has 15 amino acids. Germline V gene data show CDR1 as MNHEY and CDR2 as SVGEGT. CDR3 nucleotides: TGTGCCAGCAGTCTTCACAGGGTACGAAATCAGCCCCAGCATTTT. It encodes CASSLHRVRNQPQHF.

This clonotype has a handful of counts. V gene TRBV7-9 combines with J gene TRBJ2-7, with a possible D match to TRBD2 (5 bases). The CDR3 runs to 14 residues. CDR1 is SEHNR and CDR2 is FQNEAQ in the germline V gene (reference sequence). Trimming stripped 5 bases from V and 7 bases from J, with 18 bases between. This CDR3 is CASSPDPGMFEQYF. The DNA for the CDR3 is TGTGCCAGCAGCCCAGATCCGGGGATGTTTGAGCAGTACTTC.

This clonotype was observed at least ten times. This rearrangement joins TRBV6-2 or TRBV6-3 to TRBJ2-7; D might be TRBD1 (5 bases). CDR3 size: 16 residues. Germline V gene sequence: CDR1 MNHEY, CDR2 SVGEGT. V was cut by 0 bases and J by 0 bases, with 12 bases left in between. The CDR3 here is CASSYSPGLSSYEQYF. In DNA, the CDR3 is TGTGCCAGCAGTTACTCTCCAGGGCTAAGCTCCTACGAGCAGTACTTC.

V gene TRBV7-3 combines with J gene TRBJ1-1; 7 bases match TRBD1. The J segment lost 8 bases and the V segment lost 5 bases, leaving 8 bases of the junction unmatched. The CDR3 runs to 13 residues. Germline V gene sequence: CDR1 SGHTA, CDR2 FQGTGA. The CDR3 DNA reads as TGTGCCAGCAGCGCATCAGGGGGTTTAGAAGCTTTCTTT. Protein: CASSASGGLEAFF.

This clonotype has just a few counts. The rearrangement uses TRBV12-3 or TRBV12-4 and TRBJ2-7; possibly TRBD2 for D (6 bases). The CDR3 loop spans 13 amino acids. Trimming shortened V by 6 bases and J by 6 bases, and 15 bases separated the two germline ends. This chain's CDR3 is CASRYTGLSEQYF. CDR3 DNA sequence: TGTGCCAGCAGATATACGGGACTTTCCGAGCAGTACTTC.

The chain couples TRBV7-2 to TRBJ1-1; TRBD1 is a possible D gene (6 bases). The CDR3 contains 14 residues. The V and J ends lost 9 bases and 4 bases respectively, with 18 bases between them. Germline CDR1 reads SGHTA; CDR2 reads FQGNSA. This CDR3 is CASSPGGGGTEAFF. The CDR3, as DNA: TGTGCCAGTAGCCCCGGGGGGGGCGGCACTGAAGCTTTCTTT.

This clonotype was counted a few times. The V call is TRBV7-9, the J call TRBJ1-3; D is unresolved. The germline V and J ends were trimmed by 5 bases and 4 bases, with 15 bases remaining between them. The length of the CDR3 is 15 residues. From germline, CDR1 is SEHNR and CDR2 FQNEAQ (reference sequence). The CDR3 loop reads CASSPVDGSGNTIYF. CDR3 nucleotides: TGTGCCAGCAGCCCAGTGGACGGTTCGGGAAACACCATATATTTT.

This clonotype was detected only a few times. This chain links TRBV4-2 with TRBJ2-2; possible D gene TRBD2, 5 bases. CDR3 length equals 14 residues. Per germline, CDR1 LGHNA and CDR2 YNFKEQ. V was clipped by 6 bases and J by 6 bases, with 14 bases between them. Here the CDR3 reads CASRIIGGAGELFF. The DNA for the CDR3 is TGTGCCAGCAGAATAATCGGAGGCGCCGGGGAGCTGTTTTTT.

In its sample, this clonotype was seen many times. V is TRBV27 and J is TRBJ2-5, with D perhaps matching TRBD1 or TRBD2 (6 bases each). Germline V CDR1 and CDR2: MNHEY, SMNVEV (reference sequence). The CDR3 sequence is 15 residues long. V lost 8 bases and J lost 7, with 23 bases in between. CDR3 amino acids: CASSSSGAASWTQYF. CDR3 DNA: TGTGCCAGCTCGTCCTCGGGGGCGGCCAGTTGGACCCAGTACTTC.

With regard to this clonotype: A read error is possible here, since a much larger clone lies one base away. This is likely a read error, given that the CDR3 carries no conserved phenylalanine or tryptophan at its end. J is TRBJ1-5 and V is TRBV12-3 or TRBV12-4, with D uncertain. This CDR3 region has 12 residues. The V end lost 7 bases, the J end lost 1 base, and 5 bases lay between the germline ends. This chain's CDR3 is CASKGSNQPQHL. In DNA, the CDR3 is TGTGCCAGCAAAGGGAGCAATCAGCCCCAGCATCTT.

This clonotype came up a few times. The V and J genes are TRBV7-2 and TRBJ1-1, with 7 bases aligning to TRBD1. In germline, CDR1 is SGHTA, CDR2 FQGNSA. The CDR3 is 13 residues long. V was pared by 1 base and J by 8 bases, with 4 bases of the junction left unmatched. This CDR3 is CASSLEQGWEAFF. In DNA form, the CDR3 reads TGTGCCAGCAGCTTAGAACAGGGGTGGGAAGCTTTCTTT.

A few counts support this clonotype. The chain recombines TRBV12-3 or TRBV12-4 with TRBJ2-3; 7 bases align to TRBD1. V lost 4 bases to trimming and J lost 0 bases; unmatched junction nucleotides: 7. The CDR3 has 16 amino acids. In nucleotides, the CDR3 is TGTGCCAGCAGTTCACGACAGGGCACTAGCACAGATACGCAGTATTTT. Translation gives CASSSRQGTSTDTQYF.